This T cell receptor beta chain was observed in a study of cytomegalovirus exposure and HLA in healthy donors. Note on this clone: What it binds is unknown.

Use of 60 Vbeta and 13 Jbeta primers characterized the PCR. Assay used: immunoSEQ multiplex PCR; TCRdb lists only in-frame clones, some missing. This table has about 150,000 clones, approximately 80% appearing once. This CDR3 spans 16 amino acids. J lost 0 bases, V lost 5 bases, and 10 bases had no gene match. Germline V gene lookup returns CDR1 MNHEY and CDR2 SMNVEV (reference sequence). Whole-study results and caveats: One cluster of highly shared sequence variants probably arose as a sequencing artifact. An analysis was carried out later, and it reportedly showed fewer N-insertions in an Asian-associated ancestry cluster than the approximately 610-donor mean.

This sequence joins TRBV27 and TRBJ2-7; 7 bases line up with TRBD2. The sequenced material came from PBMCs. This clonotype was obtained from a woman in her thirties or forties in good health and CMV-seronegative. The DNA for the CDR3 is TGTGCCAGCAGTCCTTGGGGGGGTCGGGGCTCCTACGAGCAGTACTTC. Translation gives CASSPWGGRGSYEQYF.